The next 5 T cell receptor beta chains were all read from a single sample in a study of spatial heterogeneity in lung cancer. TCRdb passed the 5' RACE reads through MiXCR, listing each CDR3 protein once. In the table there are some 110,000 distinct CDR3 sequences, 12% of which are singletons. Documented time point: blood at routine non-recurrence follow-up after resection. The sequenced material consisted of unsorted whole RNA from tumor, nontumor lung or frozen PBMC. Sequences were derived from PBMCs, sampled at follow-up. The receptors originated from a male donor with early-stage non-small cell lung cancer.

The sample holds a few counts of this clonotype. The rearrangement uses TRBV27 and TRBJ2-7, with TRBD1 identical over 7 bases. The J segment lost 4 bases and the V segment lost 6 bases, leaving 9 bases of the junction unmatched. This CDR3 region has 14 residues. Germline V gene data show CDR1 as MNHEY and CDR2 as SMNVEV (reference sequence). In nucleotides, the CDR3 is TGTGCCAGCAGCGCCGGGACAGTTTTTTACGAGCAGTACTTC. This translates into CASSAGTVFYEQYF.

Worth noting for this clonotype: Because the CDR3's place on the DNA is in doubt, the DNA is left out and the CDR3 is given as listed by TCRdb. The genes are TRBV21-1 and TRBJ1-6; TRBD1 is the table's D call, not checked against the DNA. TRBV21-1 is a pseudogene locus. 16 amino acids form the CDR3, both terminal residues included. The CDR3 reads CASSKWVGRGNSPLHF.

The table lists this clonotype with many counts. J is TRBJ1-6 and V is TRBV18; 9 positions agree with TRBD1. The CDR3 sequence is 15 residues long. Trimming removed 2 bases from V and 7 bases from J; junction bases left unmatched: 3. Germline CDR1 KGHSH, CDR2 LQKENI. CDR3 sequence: CASSPATGGNSPLHF. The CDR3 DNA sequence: TGTGCCAGCTCACCAGCGACAGGGGGGAATTCACCCCTCCACTTT.

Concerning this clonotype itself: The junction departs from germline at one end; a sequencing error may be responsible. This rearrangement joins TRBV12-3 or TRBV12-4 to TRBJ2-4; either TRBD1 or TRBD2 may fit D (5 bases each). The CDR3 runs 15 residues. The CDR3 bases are TGTGCCAGTAGTTGGTCCGGGACGGCCAAAAACATTCAGTACTTC. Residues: CASSWSGTAKNIQYF.

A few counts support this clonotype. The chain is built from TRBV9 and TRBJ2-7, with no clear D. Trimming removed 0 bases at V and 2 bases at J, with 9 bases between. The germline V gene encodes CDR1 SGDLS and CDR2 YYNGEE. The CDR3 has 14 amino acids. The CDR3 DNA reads TGTGCCAGCAGCGTAGGAGGACGGGCCTACGAGCAGTACTTC. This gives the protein CASSVGGRAYEQYF.